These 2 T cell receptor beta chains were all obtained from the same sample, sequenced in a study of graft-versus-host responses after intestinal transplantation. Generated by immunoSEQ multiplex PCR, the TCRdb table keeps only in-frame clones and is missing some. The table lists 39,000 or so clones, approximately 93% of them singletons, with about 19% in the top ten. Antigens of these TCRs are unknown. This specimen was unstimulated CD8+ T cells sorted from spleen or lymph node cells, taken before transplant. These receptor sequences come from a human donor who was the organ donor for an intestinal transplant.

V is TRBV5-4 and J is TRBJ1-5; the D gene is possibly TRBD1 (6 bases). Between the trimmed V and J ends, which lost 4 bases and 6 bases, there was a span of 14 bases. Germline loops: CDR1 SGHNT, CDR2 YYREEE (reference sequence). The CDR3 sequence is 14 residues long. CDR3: CASSEQGSGQPQHF. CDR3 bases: TGTGCCAGCAGCGAACAGGGATCGGGTCAGCCCCAGCATTTT. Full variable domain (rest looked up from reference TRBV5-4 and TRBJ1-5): ETGVTQSPTHLIKTRGQQVTLRCSSQSGHNTVSWYQQALGQGPQFIFQYYREEENGRGNFPPRFSGLQFPNYSSELNVNALELDDSALYLCASSEQGSGQPQHFGDGTRLSIL.

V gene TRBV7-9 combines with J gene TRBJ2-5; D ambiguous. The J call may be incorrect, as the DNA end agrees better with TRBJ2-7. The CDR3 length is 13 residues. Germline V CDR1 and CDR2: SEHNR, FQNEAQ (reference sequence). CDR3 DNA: TGTGCCAGCAGCTTATCCCGACGCAGCGAGCAGTACTTC. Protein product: CASSLSRRSEQYF.